What follows are 25 T cell receptor beta chains derived from one specimen sequenced in a study of blood T cells in healthy people across ages. Next came a second PCR, run for about 6 to 12 cycles, which used a sample-barcoded 5' primer along with a J-beta primer mix. TCRdb processed the 5' RACE reads anew with MiXCR; each CDR3 protein has one entry. The sample includes 380,000 or so distinct CDR3 sequences, about 55% of them seen just once. Material: blood. These receptors all come from a man between 60 and 70 years old in good health.

The rearrangement joins TRBV6-5 to TRBJ1-1; TRBD1 matches at 7 bases. This CDR3 spans 14 amino acids. V trimming: 6 bases; J trimming: 11 bases; junction bases outside the gene matches: 15. Germline V gene lookup returns CDR1 MNHEY and CDR2 SVGAGI. CDR3 DNA: TGTGCCAGCAGATTGGACCAGGGGGACCTTTCGGCTTTCTTT. Its translation is CASRLDQGDLSAFF.

This clonotype occurred once. V and J are TRBV19 and TRBJ2-5; perhaps TRBD1 as D (7 bases). Trimming pared 9 bases from V and 3 bases from J, leaving 14 bases between. Germline V gene data show CDR1 as LNHDA and CDR2 as SQIVND (reference sequence). The CDR3 is made up of 13 amino acids. CDR3 loop: CASRGGTEETQYF. The CDR3 DNA follows: TGTGCCAGCAGGGGCGGGACAGAAGAGACCCAGTACTTC.

This clonotype was found a few times. The chain recombines TRBV29-1 with TRBJ2-1; 9 bases agree with TRBD1. Germline V gives CDR1 SQVTM, CDR2 ANQGSEA. Trimming removed 6 bases from V and 8 bases from J; junction bases left unmatched: 5. CDR3 length equals 12 residues. The CDR3 spells CSVDRGGHEQFF. The CDR3 DNA is TGCAGCGTCGACAGGGGGGGCCATGAGCAGTTCTTC.

V and J are TRBV5-5 and TRBJ2-7; D gene unclear. This CDR3 has 14 amino acids. Germline assignment: CDR1 SGHKS and CDR2 YYEKEE (reference sequence). V lost 2 bases to trimming and J lost 0 bases, with 9 bases between them. The CDR3 reads CASSLGPYSYEQYF. CDR3 in DNA: TGTGCCAGCAGCTTAGGACCGTACTCCTACGAGCAGTACTTC. The full variable domain, in which reference TRBV5-5 and TRBJ2-7 provide the parts outside the CDR3, is DAGVTQSPTHLIKTRGQQVTLRCSPISGHKSVSWYQQVLGQGPQFIFQYYEKEERGRGNFPDRFSARQFPNYSSELNVNALLLGDSALYLCASSLGPYSYEQYFGPGTRLTVT.

This clonotype has a single count. The rearrangement uses TRBV12-3 or TRBV12-4 and TRBJ2-1; possibly TRBD1 or TRBD2 for D (5 bases each). The length of the CDR3 is 15 residues. V lost 7 bases and J 8 bases, leaving 21 bases between the germline ends. The CDR3 DNA follows: TGTGCCAGCAAAGTTTACGGGGACCGAACAGATGAGCAGTTCTTC. This gives the protein CASKVYGDRTDEQFF.

This clonotype was observed a few times. This chain joins TRBV2 and TRBJ1-6; 12 bases line up with TRBD1. The length of the CDR3 is 16 residues. In germline, CDR1 is SNHLY, CDR2 FYNNEI. The junction had 8 bases not matched to a gene; V was cut back by 3 bases and J by 11 bases. CDR3 in amino acids: CASSDRDRGQGAPLHF. Here the CDR3 DNA reads TGTGCCAGCAGTGACCGGGACAGGGGGCAGGGTGCACCCCTCCACTTT.

The chain uses TRBV20-1 and TRBJ2-7, with 8 bases identical to TRBD2. Germline V gene lookup returns CDR1 DFQATT and CDR2 SNEGSKA (reference sequence). The CDR3 covers 14 residues. J gave up 6 bases and V 1 base, and 8 bases lay outside the gene matches. The CDR3 is CSARAIAGGSEQYF. CDR3 bases: TGCAGTGCTAGAGCAATCGCGGGAGGCTCCGAGCAGTACTTC.

The chain has TRBV24-1 and TRBJ2-1, with 9 positions matching TRBD2. The CDR3 covers 17 residues. Germline trimming cut 4 bases from V and 3 bases from J; bases unmatched to any gene: 9. Germline assignment: CDR1 KGHDR and CDR2 SFDVKD. Here the CDR3 reads CATSDSHSGGLYNEQFF. As DNA, the CDR3 is TGTGCCACCAGTGACTCCCATAGCGGGGGACTCTACAATGAGCAGTTCTTC.

This chain joins TRBV29-1 and TRBJ2-3; the D gene is possibly TRBD2 (5 bases). V was pared by 6 bases and J by 1 base, with 8 bases between. Germline loops: CDR1 SQVTM, CDR2 ANQGSEA. CDR3 size: 12 residues. CDR3 loop: CSVSGGTDTQYF. The DNA of the CDR3 is TGCAGCGTGTCCGGGGGCACAGATACGCAGTATTTT.

V usage is TRBV4-2 and J usage is TRBJ2-1, with D perhaps given as TRBD1 or TRBD2 (6 bases each). The J call may be mistaken, given a closer DNA end match to TRBJ2-7. The germline CDR1 and CDR2 sequences are LGHNA and YNFKEQ. The CDR3 is 16 residues long. Here the CDR3 DNA reads TGTGCCAGCAGCCAACCGGGGGCGAGCTCCTACAATGAGCAGTACTTC. Its protein is CASSQPGASSYNEQYF.

This clonotype was recorded at least ten times. The J gene is TRBJ2-2, the V gene TRBV12-3 or TRBV12-4; D possibly uses TRBD1 or TRBD2 (7 bases each). Between the trimmed V and J ends, which lost 7 bases and 1 base, there was a span of 16 bases. The CDR3 extends over 16 amino acids. This chain's CDR3 is CASTPPGGENTGELFF. In DNA, the CDR3 is TGTGCCAGCACCCCCCCAGGGGGGGAGAACACCGGGGAGCTGTTTTTT.

V and J are TRBV27 and TRBJ2-3; 10 nucleotides align to TRBD2. The CDR3 loop spans 15 amino acids. V lost 4 bases, J lost 6 bases, and 7 bases stayed unmatched. CDR1 MNHEY and CDR2 SMNVEV come from the germline V gene (reference sequence). The CDR3 nucleotides are TGTGCCAGCAGTTCAGGAGCGGGAGGGCCTGATACGCAGTATTTT. Its protein is CASSSGAGGPDTQYF.

The V call is TRBV6-1, the J call TRBJ2-3; no definite D call. Trimming cost V 1 base and J 5 bases, with 4 bases left between them. Germline CDR1 and CDR2: MNHNS and SASEGT. The CDR3 extends over 12 amino acids. CDR3 sequence (DNA): TGTGCCAGCAGTGAAGTCAGAGATACGCAGTATTTT. Protein: CASSEVRDTQYF.

This chain connects TRBV6-5 to TRBJ2-1; 12 positions match TRBD2. V lost 4 bases and J lost 1; bases outside the gene matches: 8. CDR1 is MNHEY and CDR2 is SVGAGI in the germline V gene. The CDR3 is 18 residues long. The CDR3 DNA is TGTGCCAGCAGTTCGACTAGCGGGGGCGTCCTATCCTACAATGAGCAGTTCTTC. This encodes CASSSTSGGVLSYNEQFF.

This clonotype was recorded many times. J is TRBJ2-7 and V is TRBV7-3; D possibly corresponds to TRBD1 (6 bases). The germline CDR1 and CDR2 sequences are SGHTA and FQGTGA. This CDR3 region has 13 residues. With 1 base removed from V and 3 bases from J, the gap between germline ends came to 7 bases. CDR3 sequence (DNA): TGTGCCAGCAGCTTAAACAGGGACTACGAGCAGTACTTC. Translating it yields CASSLNRDYEQYF. Variable domain in full (rest from reference TRBV7-3 and TRBJ2-7): GAGVSQTPSNKVTEKGKYVELRCDPISGHTALYWYRQSLGQGPEFLIYFQGTGAADDSGLPNDRFFAVRPEGSVSTLKIQRTERGDSAVYLCASSLNRDYEQYFGPGTRLTVT.

V is TRBV5-1 and J is TRBJ2-5; D remains unclear. The DNA end is more similar to TRBJ2-7, so the J call may be wrong. The CDR3 loop spans 13 amino acids. Germline loops: CDR1 SGHRS, CDR2 YFSETQ. CDR3 bases: TGCGCCAGCAGCCAGAGAGGCAACGGCGAGCAGTACTTC. Encoded protein: CASSQRGNGEQYF.

The chain recombines TRBV12-3 or TRBV12-4 with TRBJ2-3, with D unresolved. V lost 5 bases and J 0 bases, leaving 6 bases between the germline ends. This CDR3 comprises 13 residues. CDR3 sequence reads: CASSVYSTDTQYF. CDR3 in DNA: TGTGCCAGCAGTGTCTACAGCACAGATACGCAGTATTTT.

This clonotype turned up a few times. The V and J genes are TRBV20-1 and TRBJ2-1; 7 bases are a match to TRBD2. Trimming cost V 2 bases and J 9 bases; bases outside gene matches: 4. The CDR3 loop spans 12 amino acids. Germline CDR1 reads DFQATT; CDR2 reads SNEGSKA (reference sequence). This CDR3 reads CSARSPGGEQFF. The CDR3 DNA follows: TGCAGTGCTAGATCTCCGGGGGGTGAGCAGTTCTTC.

The chain couples TRBV27 to TRBJ2-7; unclear D gene. Germline V gives CDR1 MNHEY, CDR2 SMNVEV (reference sequence). The ends were cut back, 6 bases at V and 7 bases at J, with 16 bases in the middle. The CDR3 runs 13 residues. CDR3 in DNA: TGTGCCAGCAGCCGGACCCAAAAGGGAGAGCAGTACTTC. The encoded protein is CASSRTQKGEQYF.

This clonotype was found a few times. The chain joins TRBV7-8 to TRBJ2-4; D is perhaps TRBD2 (5 bases). The tail of the sequence fits TRBJ2-7 better, so the J call may be wrong. The CDR3 covers 15 residues. Germline values: CDR1 SGHVS, CDR2 FQNEAQ. DNA for the CDR3: TGTGCCAGCAGCTTAGCTAGCGTCGGGATATACGAGCAGTACTTC. Amino acid sequence: CASSLASVGIYEQYF.

The chain employs TRBV6-2 or TRBV6-3 and TRBJ2-1, with 9 bases identical to TRBD2. V shed 6 bases and J 9 bases; nucleotides not matched to a gene: 12. The CDR3 covers 15 residues. Germline-derived CDR1 and CDR2 are MNHEY and SVGEGT. The CDR3 nucleotides read TGTGCCAGCAGCCCTCTCCCAGCGGGAGGCGGTGAGCAGTTCTTC. Protein product: CASSPLPAGGGEQFF.

This clonotype has only a few counts. This rearrangement joins TRBV20-1 to TRBJ2-4, with 7 bases matching TRBD1. The J call may be faulty, since TRBJ2-7 better matches the DNA end. CDR1 is DFQATT and CDR2 is SNEGSKA in the germline V gene (reference sequence). The CDR3 covers 13 residues. CDR3 in DNA: TGCAGTACTCCAGGGGGTAGTCTCTACGAGCAGTACTTC. Translation: CSTPGGSLYEQYF.

The chain carries TRBV6-1 and TRBJ2-1; the D is unclear. Looked up from germline, CDR1 is MNHNS and CDR2 is SASEGT. The CDR3 extends over 15 amino acids. V dropped 2 bases and J dropped 0 bases, with 8 bases sitting between them. The CDR3 sequence: CASSEPPGSYNEQFF. The CDR3 bases are TGTGCCAGCAGTGAACCGCCAGGCTCCTACAATGAGCAGTTCTTC.

The rearrangement uses TRBV20-1 and TRBJ2-1; 11 nucleotides line up with TRBD2. Germline CDR1 DFQATT, CDR2 SNEGSKA (reference sequence). The CDR3 has 14 residues. The V gene end was trimmed by 8 bases and the J gene end by 5 bases; junction bases not matched to a gene: 8. DNA for the CDR3: TGCAGTCCCTCACCGGGACTAGCGGACAATGAGCAGTTCTTC. Its protein product is CSPSPGLADNEQFF.

The V gene is TRBV11-2, the J gene TRBJ1-2; no clear D. The germline V gene encodes CDR1 SGHAT and CDR2 FQNNGV. CDR3 size: 15 residues. V was cut by 7 bases and J by 2 bases, with 17 bases left in between. CDR3 nucleotide sequence: TGTGCCAGCACCCTGGTCGGCGGCCAAAACTATGGCTACACCTTC. Protein product: CASTLVGGQNYGYTF.